The next 15 T cell receptor beta chains were all read from a single sample in a study of T-cell memory formation after mild COVID-19. TCRdb passed the 5' RACE reads through MiXCR, listing each CDR3 protein once. The table shows 450,000 to 700,000 distinct CDR3 sequences, with roughly 18% occurring only once. The sequencing sample was made of PBMCs or a T cell subset sorted from them (not recorded which). The source of these receptors is an adult woman who had mild COVID-19 (a few samples of this study predate the infection). Cell type and time point are not known.

This clonotype has more than one count but fewer than ten. The chain links TRBV5-1 to TRBJ2-1, with 16 bases aligning to TRBD2. Trimming at V came to 4 bases and at J to 2 bases, leaving 3 bases not matched to a gene. Germline V gene sequence: CDR1 SGHRS, CDR2 YFSETQ. The CDR3 covers 17 residues. The CDR3 DNA reads as TGCGCCAGCAGCCCGGGACTAGCGGGGGGGCCCTACAATGAGCAGTTCTTC. Protein: CASSPGLAGGPYNEQFF.

The V and J genes are TRBV5-1 and TRBJ2-2, with D tentatively TRBD1 or TRBD2 (5 bases each). This CDR3 has 16 residues. Trimming shortened V by 6 bases and J by 0 bases, and 15 bases separated the two germline ends. The germline V gene encodes CDR1 SGHRS and CDR2 YFSETQ. CDR3 nucleotide sequence: TGCGCCAGCAAGGGACCAGGGAAGGCGAACACCGGGGAGCTGTTTTTT. Protein product: CASKGPGKANTGELFF. Complete variable domain (other parts from reference TRBV5-1 and TRBJ2-2): KAGVTQTPRYLIKTRGQQVTLSCSPISGHRSVSWYQQTPGQGLQFLFEYFSETQRNKGNFPGRFSGRQFSNSRSEMNVSTLELGDSALYLCASKGPGKANTGELFFGEGSRLTVL.

The table lists this clonotype with a few counts. The J gene is TRBJ1-1, the V gene TRBV7-9; D is perhaps TRBD1 (5 bases). CDR3 length: 16 amino acids. Deletions cut 1 base from V and 4 bases from J, with 16 bases between. Germline loops: CDR1 SEHNR, CDR2 FQNEAQ (reference sequence). The CDR3 sequence is CASSLDPAAGGTEAFF. CDR3 nucleotides: TGTGCCAGCAGCTTAGACCCCGCTGCTGGGGGCACTGAAGCTTTCTTT.

The chain links TRBV12-3 or TRBV12-4 to TRBJ2-2, with 12 nucleotides matching TRBD2. V was clipped by 4 bases and J by 3 bases; unmatched bases: 3. This CDR3 contains 16 residues. CDR3 in DNA: TGTGCCAGCAGTTACACTAGCGGGGGGTACACCGGGGAGCTGTTTTTT. It specifies CASSYTSGGYTGELFF.

The chain is built from TRBV2 and TRBJ1-1; the D is unclear. Germline CDR1 and CDR2: SNHLY and FYNNEI. The V end was cut by 6 bases, the J end by 6 bases, with 11 bases between. The CDR3 has 12 amino acids. CDR3 sequence: CASSQEAAEAFF. CDR3 DNA: TGTGCCAGCAGCCAAGAGGCAGCTGAAGCTTTCTTT.

This rearrangement joins TRBV9 to TRBJ1-2, with 10 bases that match TRBD1. The CDR3 contains 16 residues. J lost 3 bases, V lost 2 bases, and 7 bases had no gene match. Germline V gene lookup returns CDR1 SGDLS and CDR2 YYNGEE. CDR3 sequence (DNA): TGTGCCAGCAGCGTTAGGGACAGGGGATTCGACTATGGCTACACCTTC. It yields the protein CASSVRDRGFDYGYTF.

This clonotype was seen only once. The chain recombines TRBV6-6 with TRBJ2-3, with a weak D call TRBD2 (5 bases). Germline V gene lookup returns CDR1 MNHNY and CDR2 SVGAGI (reference sequence). Trimming took off 6 bases at V and 1 base at J, with 14 bases between the two ends. The CDR3 covers 15 residues. The CDR3 bases are TGTGCCAGCAGCAGACCCGAGGGCGGCACAGATACGCAGTATTTT. This gives the protein CASSRPEGGTDTQYF.

The chain is built from TRBV19 and TRBJ2-7; D not certain. The V and J ends lost 1 base and 2 bases respectively, with 3 bases between them. CDR3 length: 12 residues. Per germline, CDR1 LNHDA and CDR2 SQIVND (reference sequence). This chain's CDR3 is CASSIGPYEQYF. The CDR3, as DNA: TGTGCCAGTAGTATAGGCCCCTACGAGCAGTACTTC.

This clonotype was observed at least ten times. J is TRBJ1-2 and V is TRBV20-1; TRBD1 might be the D (6 bases). Germline loops: CDR1 DFQATT, CDR2 SNEGSKA (reference sequence). This CDR3 has 10 amino acids. Trimming took off 8 bases at V and 8 bases at J, with 12 bases between the two ends. The CDR3: CSQGPGGYTF. Written as DNA, the CDR3 is TGCAGTCAGGGGCCGGGCGGCTACACCTTC.

In its sample, this clonotype was seen a few times. The CDR3, as DNA: TGTGCCAGCAGTTTCCCGAGGGATACGCAGTATTTT. This translates into CASSFPRDTQYF. This chain connects TRBV27 to TRBJ2-3; D call uncertain. V was pared by 3 bases and J by 6 bases, with 7 bases between. Germline loops: CDR1 MNHEY, CDR2 SMNVEV (reference sequence). This CDR3 contains 12 residues.

The J gene is TRBJ2-7, the V gene TRBV7-9; D tentatively fits TRBD1 or TRBD2 (5 bases each). Trimming took 2 bases from V and 2 from J, leaving 10 bases between them. The CDR3 has 14 residues. Germline V gene lookup returns CDR1 SEHNR and CDR2 FQNEAQ (reference sequence). The CDR3 sequence: CASSLKGTPYEQYF. CDR3 DNA: TGTGCCAGCAGCTTAAAGGGGACCCCCTACGAGCAGTACTTC.

The V gene is TRBV9, the J gene TRBJ2-7; 8 nucleotides match TRBD2. After removal of 0 bases from V and 4 bases from J, the junction contained 6 bases not matched to a gene. From germline, CDR1 is SGDLS and CDR2 YYNGEE. The CDR3 is made up of 15 amino acids. The CDR3, as DNA: TGTGCCAGCAGCGTAGCCGCGGGAGGAGGTTACGAGCAGTACTTC. Translating gives CASSVAAGGGYEQYF.

This clonotype has just a few counts. The genes are TRBV6-5 and TRBJ2-1; TRBD2 matches at 10 bases. Germline values: CDR1 MNHEY, CDR2 SVGAGI. The J segment lost 1 base and the V segment lost 6 bases, leaving 3 bases of the junction unmatched. This CDR3 comprises 15 residues. The CDR3 DNA follows: TGTGCCAGCAGGCCGGGACTAGCGTCCTACAATGAGCAGTTCTTC. This translates into CASRPGLASYNEQFF.

This clonotype was detected only a few times. V gene TRBV5-5 combines with J gene TRBJ1-1, with TRBD1 matching over 7 bases. Germline CDR1 reads SGHKS; CDR2 reads YYEKEE (reference sequence). V shed 3 bases, J shed 1 base, and the junction held 3 bases outside the gene matches. The CDR3 has 14 amino acids. The CDR3 nucleotides are TGTGCCAGCAGCTCCACAGGGGCGAACACTGAAGCTTTCTTT. Translating gives CASSSTGANTEAFF.

V is TRBV4-2 and J is TRBJ2-1, with D possibly TRBD2 on 5 matching bases. The germline V and J ends were trimmed by 0 bases and 1 base, with 10 bases remaining between them. The V gene's germline CDR1 is LGHNA and CDR2 YNFKEQ. CDR3 length equals 16 residues. This chain's CDR3 is CASSQDVARSYNEQFF. CDR3 nucleotides: TGTGCCAGCAGCCAAGATGTAGCGCGGTCCTACAATGAGCAGTTCTTC.